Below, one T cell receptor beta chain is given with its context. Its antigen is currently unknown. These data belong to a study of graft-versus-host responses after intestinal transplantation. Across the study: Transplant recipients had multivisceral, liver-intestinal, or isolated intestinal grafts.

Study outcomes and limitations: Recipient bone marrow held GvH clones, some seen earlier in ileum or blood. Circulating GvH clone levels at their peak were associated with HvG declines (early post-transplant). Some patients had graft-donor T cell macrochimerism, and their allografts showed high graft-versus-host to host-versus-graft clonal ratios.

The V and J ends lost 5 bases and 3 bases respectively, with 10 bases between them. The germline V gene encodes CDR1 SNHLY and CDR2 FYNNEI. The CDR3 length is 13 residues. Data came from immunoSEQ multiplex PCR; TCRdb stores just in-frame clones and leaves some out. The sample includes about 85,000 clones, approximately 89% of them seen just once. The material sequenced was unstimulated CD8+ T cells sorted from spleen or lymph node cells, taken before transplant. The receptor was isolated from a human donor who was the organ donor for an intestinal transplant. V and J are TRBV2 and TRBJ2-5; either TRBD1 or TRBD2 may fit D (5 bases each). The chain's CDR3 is CASSRDGEETQYF. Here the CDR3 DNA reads TGTGCCAGCAGTCGGGACGGAGAAGAGACCCAGTACTTC.